This T cell receptor beta chain was obtained from a study of long-term antiretroviral therapy in people with HIV. Across the study: The earliest specimens came about a decade ahead of the 2015 immediate-ART recommendation.

The V and J ends lost 4 bases and 0 bases respectively, with 12 bases between them. Germline V gene sequence: CDR1 SGHTA, CDR2 FQGNSA. This CDR3 comprises 15 residues. Version v3.0 of the immunoSEQ assay was performed at survey level. Clones were sequenced by immunoSEQ multiplex PCR, and TCRdb holds only the in-frame ones, with some missing. This sample has roughly 15,000 clones, with roughly 90% found just once. The TCR sequence derives from a woman aged 40 to 50 with HIV. This chain links TRBV7-2 with TRBJ1-2; D is undetermined. The input for sequencing was unsorted PBMCs, taken 0.6 years after starting antiretroviral therapy. The CDR3 nucleotides read TGTGCCAGCAGCTCGGGAGAGCCGACTAACTATGGCTACACCTTC. Its translation: CASSSGEPTNYGYTF.